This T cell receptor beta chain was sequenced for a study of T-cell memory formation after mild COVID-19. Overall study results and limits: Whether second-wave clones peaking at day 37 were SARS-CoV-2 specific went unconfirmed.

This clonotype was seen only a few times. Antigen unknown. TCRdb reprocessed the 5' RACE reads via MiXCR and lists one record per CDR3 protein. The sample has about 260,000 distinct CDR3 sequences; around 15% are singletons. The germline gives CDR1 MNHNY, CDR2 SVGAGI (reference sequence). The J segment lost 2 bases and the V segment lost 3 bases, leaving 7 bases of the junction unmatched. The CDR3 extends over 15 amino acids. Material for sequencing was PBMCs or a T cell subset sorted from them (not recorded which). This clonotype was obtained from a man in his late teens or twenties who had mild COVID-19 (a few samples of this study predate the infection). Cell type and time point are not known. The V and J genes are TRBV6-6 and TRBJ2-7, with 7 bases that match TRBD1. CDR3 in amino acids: CASSYLSTGTYEQYV. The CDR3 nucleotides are TGTGCCAGCAGTTATCTTTCGACAGGGACCTACGAGCAGTACGTC.